These T cell receptor beta chains were read from a single sample in a study of human T cells and chemical hapten exposure. TCRdb reprocessed the RACE reads via MiXCR and lists one record per CDR3 protein. The sample lists about 140,000 distinct CDR3 sequences, 10% to 15% seen once, with 1.3% to 1.5% in the top ten. This sample comprised whole blood, obtained in connection with sensitization to the hapten diphenylcyclopropenone (DPC). These receptors all stem from a woman aged 45 to 65 with alopecia areata. Some clones in this sample may be carry-over from other donors' samples. CDR3s include the opening cysteine and the closing phenylalanine or tryptophan. The D gene is left open where the match is weak. Rows give clone size only sometimes, using once, few, many, or a class for an expanded clone.

TRBD1	TRBV7-3	few	TRBJ2-5	CASSLGTGAGETQYF	TGTGCCAGCAGCTTAGGGACAGGGGCCGGAGAGACCCAGTACTTC
.	TRBV7-9	.	TRBJ2-3	CASSLALRLASDTQYF	TGTGCCAGCAGCTTAGCGCTTCGTCTAGCGTCAGATACGCAGTATTTT
.	TRBV5-1	.	TRBJ2-7	CASSFRDNQDEQYF	TGCGCCAGCAGCTTCCGGGACAACCAGGACGAGCAGTACTTC
.	TRBV7-2	many	TRBJ2-7	CASSPPSDIEQYF	TGTGCCAGCAGCCCACCGTCGGATATCGAGCAGTACTTC
TRBD1	TRBV7-2	.	TRBJ1-2	CASRQPGGTYGYTF	TGTGCCAGCAGGCAACCAGGGGGCACCTATGGCTACACCTTC
.	TRBV30	.	TRBJ2-3	CAWTPGGTQYF	TGTGCCTGGACTCCCGGGGGTACGCAGTATTTT
.	TRBV3-1	.	TRBJ2-7	CASSQERDHEQYF	TGTGCCAGCAGCCAAGAACGGGACCACGAGCAGTACTTC
.	TRBV28	.	TRBJ2-7	CASSPTGPLGEQYF	TGTGCCAGCAGCCCAACAGGGCCCCTTGGCGAGCAGTACTTC
.	TRBV12-3/TRBV12-4	few	TRBJ1-1	CASSWGRPNTEAFF	TGTGCCAGCAGTTGGGGACGGCCGAACACTGAAGCTTTCTTT
.	TRBV6-4	few	TRBJ2-3	CASSDTNLNTQYF	TGTGCCAGCAGTGACACGAATTTGAATACGCAGTATTTT
.	TRBV2	.	TRBJ1-4	CASRDPSNEKLFF	TGTGCCAGCCGGGACCCAAGTAATGAAAAACTGTTTTTT
.	TRBV19	.	TRBJ2-1	CASSIRSSSYNEQFF	TGTGCCAGTAGTATTCGATCGAGCTCCTACAATGAGCAGTTCTTC
.	TRBV9	.	TRBJ2-5	CASKWHRTQYF	TGTGCCAGCAAGTGGCATAGGACCCAGTACTTC
.	TRBV30	few	TRBJ2-5	CAWGQIQETQYF	TGTGCCTGGGGTCAGATCCAAGAGACCCAGTACTTC
.	TRBV12-5	few	TRBJ1-5	CASGLDGTAARPQHF	TGTGCTAGTGGTTTGGACGGGACCGCGGCTCGGCCCCAGCATTTT
TRBD1	TRBV7-6	.	TRBJ1-1	CASGAWTGGTEAFF	TGTGCCAGCGGCGCTTGGACAGGGGGCACTGAAGCTTTCTTT
.	TRBV5-6	.	TRBJ2-3	CASSLPAGTPTQYF	TGTGCCAGCAGCTTGCCAGCCGGGACTCCAACGCAGTATTTT
.	TRBV20-1	few	TRBJ1-1	CSAREQGRKNTEAFF	TGCAGTGCTAGAGAACAGGGAAGGAAGAACACTGAAGCTTTCTTT
TRBD2	TRBV7-2	few	TRBJ2-1	CASSLKVAGVEPRVFF	TGTGCCAGCAGCTTAAAGGTAGCGGGAGTGGAACCCCGAGTGTTCTTC
TRBD2	TRBV5-1	.	TRBJ2-1	CASSGTSSYNEQFF	TGCGCCAGCAGCGGGACTAGCAGTTACAATGAGCAGTTCTTC
TRBD1	TRBV29-1	.	TRBJ1-1	CSVPTGGIANTEAFF	TGCAGCGTACCCACAGGGGGCATCGCGAACACTGAAGCTTTCTTT
.	TRBV9	many	TRBJ1-5	CASSVTDGNNQPQHF	TGTGCCAGCAGCGTAACGGACGGAAACAATCAGCCCCAGCATTTT
TRBD1	TRBV20-1	many	TRBJ2-1	CSAERGQGASEQFF	TGCAGTGCTGAGAGAGGACAGGGGGCGAGTGAGCAGTTCTTC
.	TRBV18	many	TRBJ2-1	CASSPPRDEQFF	TGTGCCAGCTCACCACCGAGGGATGAGCAGTTCTTC
TRBD1	TRBV24-1	.	TRBJ2-7	CATSTGGRYEQYF	TGTGCCACCAGCACAGGGGGCAGGTACGAGCAGTACTTC
TRBD1	TRBV7-9	many	TRBJ1-1	CASSLAQGEYTEAFF	TGTGCCAGCAGCTTAGCGCAGGGGGAGTACACTGAAGCTTTCTTT
TRBD2	TRBV4-3	few	TRBJ2-2	CASSQAGGDTGELFF	TGCGCCAGCAGCCAAGCGGGAGGGGATACCGGGGAGCTGTTTTTT
.	TRBV4-1	.	TRBJ1-5	CASSQERTGLVNQPQHF	TGCGCCAGCAGCCAAGAAAGAACAGGATTAGTCAATCAGCCCCAGCATTTT
.	TRBV21-1	few	TRBJ1-4	CASSFRQGDTNEKLFF	TGTGCCAGCAGCTTTCGACAGGGGGACACTAATGAAAAACTGTTTTTT
TRBD2	TRBV7-3	few	TRBJ2-5	CASSPTSGSQETQYF	TGTGCCAGCAGCCCTACTAGCGGGAGTCAAGAGACCCAGTACTTC
TRBD2	TRBV5-1	.	TRBJ2-1	CASSEAGGYNEQFF	TGCGCCAGCAGTGAGGCGGGAGGCTACAATGAGCAGTTCTTC
.	TRBV6-1	few	TRBJ2-1	CASSEASGPGGEQFF	TGTGCCAGCAGTGAAGCATCAGGGCCGGGTGGGGAGCAGTTCTTC
.	TRBV5-1	many	TRBJ2-2	CASSLEALGGGELFF	TGCGCCAGCAGCTTGGAAGCGCTGGGGGGCGGGGAGCTGTTTTTT
.	TRBV12-3/TRBV12-4	.	TRBJ1-2	CASSFDGYGYTF	TGTGCCAGCAGTTTTGATGGTTATGGCTACACCTTC
TRBD2	TRBV24-1	many	TRBJ2-1	CATSDAVASGRDEQFF	TGTGCCACCAGTGACGCAGTGGCTAGCGGGAGAGATGAGCAGTTCTTC
.	TRBV6-5	many	TRBJ2-7	CASSPRPYEQYF	TGTGCCAGCAGCCCTAGGCCTTACGAGCAGTACTTC
.	TRBV10-3	few	TRBJ2-6	CAISDSGTGANVLTF	TGTGCCATCAGTGACTCGGGGACTGGGGCCAACGTCCTGACTTTC
TRBD1	TRBV14	.	TRBJ2-5	CASSQGQGWSTQYF	TGTGCCAGCAGCCAAGGACAGGGTTGGTCGACCCAGTACTTC
.	TRBV7-2	few	TRBJ2-5	CASSPAGAGAKTQYF	TGTGCCAGCAGCCCCGCCGGGGCCGGGGCAAAGACCCAGTACTTC
TRBD1	TRBV28	few	TRBJ1-3	CASSDGTASGNTIYF	TGTGCCAGCAGTGACGGGACAGCCTCTGGAAACACCATATATTTT
.	TRBV18	many	TRBJ1-1	CASSPDRKNTEAFF	TGTGCCAGCTCACCTGACAGGAAGAACACTGAAGCTTTCTTT
.	TRBV29-1	.	TRBJ1-4	CSVEEAGRSEKLFF	TGCAGCGTTGAAGAGGCAGGGAGAAGTGAAAAACTGTTTTTT
.	TRBV7-9	.	TRBJ1-3	CASSLFSPGNTIYF	TGTGCCAGCAGCCTCTTCAGCCCTGGAAACACCATATATTTT
.	TRBV28	few	TRBJ2-7	CASYSLGTQSSYEQYF	TGTGCCAGCTATAGTTTGGGGACGCAGAGCTCCTACGAGCAGTACTTC
TRBD1	TRBV5-1	few	TRBJ1-2	CASTPTGTENYGYTF	TGCGCCAGCACCCCGACAGGGACGGAAAACTATGGCTACACCTTC
.	TRBV20-1	few	TRBJ2-2	CSAKESHTNTGELFF	TGCAGTGCTAAGGAGAGTCACACGAACACCGGGGAGCTGTTTTTT
.	TRBV5-1	.	TRBJ1-2	CASSLLETGYGYTF	TGCGCCAGCAGCTTGCTGGAAACAGGCTATGGCTACACCTTC
TRBD1	TRBV14	many	TRBJ2-1	CASSFNPGTAYNEQFF	TGTGCCAGCAGTTTCAATCCCGGGACAGCCTACAATGAGCAGTTCTTC
.	TRBV25-1	.	TRBJ2-5	CASSEGTHRFAQYF	TGTGCCAGCAGTGAAGGGACCCACCGTTTTGCCCAGTACTTC
.	TRBV6-5	.	TRBJ1-1	CASSYSRTQMTEAFF	TGTGCCAGCAGTTACTCGCGCACCCAAATGACTGAAGCTTTCTTT
TRBD2	TRBV29-1	many	TRBJ2-7	CSVQSGLSSYEQYF	TGCAGCGTCCAGTCGGGACTAAGCTCCTACGAGCAGTACTTC
TRBD1	TRBV19	many	TRBJ1-2	CASSGRRQGYGYTF	TGTGCCAGTAGTGGGCGGAGACAGGGTTACGGCTACACCTTC
.	TRBV6-4	.	TRBJ2-1	CASSVQSRDSYNEQFF	TGTGCCAGCAGTGTCCAAAGCCGGGACTCCTACAATGAGCAGTTCTTC
TRBD1	TRBV30	many	TRBJ1-5	CAWSQGVQPQHF	TGTGCCTGGAGCCAGGGGGTACAGCCCCAGCATTTT
.	TRBV28	.	TRBJ2-7	CASSLWGSYNEQYF	TGTGCCAGCAGTCTCTGGGGGTCTTACAACGAGCAGTACTTC
TRBD2	TRBV10-1	many	TRBJ2-5	CASSESGGPGETQYF	TGCGCCAGCAGTGAATCGGGAGGGCCCGGGGAGACCCAGTACTTC